This T cell receptor beta chain was documented in a study of vaccination effects on CD4 cells after COVID-19. Broader study findings: Clones of infection and vaccine origin contracted markedly late after vaccination.

ViraFEST assay sequencing came after antigen-specific CD4+ T cells were expanded with viral peptide pools. Cultured cells yielded isolated CD4+ T cells after 10 days. The vaccine given was either BNT162b2 or mRNA-1273, in two doses. In regard to this clone: Its antigen is unknown.

TCRdb's table, derived via immunoSEQ multiplex PCR, lists solely in-frame clones and lacks some. The sample contains 60,000 to 90,000 clones, approximately 80% of which appear only once. Trimming removed 3 bases from V and 10 bases from J; junction bases left unmatched: 11. The CDR3 is made up of 15 amino acids. Looked up from germline, CDR1 is KGHDR and CDR2 is SFDVKD. Sequencing was performed on CD4+ T cells from PBMCs cultured with HCoV-229E spike peptides, taken after COVID-19 vaccination. This chain connects TRBV24-1 to TRBJ2-1; 7 bases fit TRBD2. The sequence was collected from a human donor who received a COVID-19 vaccine. As DNA, the CDR3 is TGTGCCACCAGTGATACCATAGGTGGGGGGGACGAGCAGTTCTTC. Translating gives CATSDTIGGGDEQFF.